What follows are 15 T cell receptor beta chains derived from one specimen sequenced in a study of immune heterogeneity within non-small cell lung tumors. Multiplex PCR (32 V and 13 J primers) was used to amplify the TCR beta CDR3. TCRdb analysed the multiplex PCR reads with MiXCR anew, one entry per CDR3 protein. The table lists a few thousand distinct CDR3 sequences, approximately 55% of them singletons. Bulk tumor genomic DNA constituted the template, at around 600 ng per sample. Multiple biopsies spaced far apart were taken from each primary tumor during surgery. Patients underwent curative surgery for untreated, newly diagnosed non-small cell lung cancer. Sample: lung tumor tissue. The receptors originated from a man in his 60s with non-small cell lung cancer.

The DNA of the CDR3 is TGCAGTGCTAGAGATGGTCACGGGCTTAACGAGCAGTACTTC. This gives the protein CSARDGHGLNEQYF. This chain uses TRBV20-1 with TRBJ2-7; D ambiguous. The CDR3 totals 14 residues. Trimming pared 0 bases from V and 5 bases from J, leaving 14 bases between. Germline CDR1 DFQATT, CDR2 SNEGSKA (reference sequence).

This chain links TRBV5-1 with TRBJ2-7, with D perhaps given as TRBD1 or TRBD2 (7 bases each). This CDR3 contains 13 residues. Germline V gene sequence: CDR1 SGHRS, CDR2 YFSETQ. Trimming took off 4 bases at V and 6 bases at J, with 14 bases between the two ends. The CDR3 protein is CASSQGGVGEQYF. Written as DNA, the CDR3 is TGCGCCAGCAGCCAGGGGGGGGTTGGCGAGCAGTACTTC.

This clonotype was counted a few times. The V call is TRBV25-1, the J call TRBJ1-2; no firm D call. V was clipped by 4 bases and J by 6 bases, with 9 bases between them. In germline, CDR1 is MGHDK, CDR2 SYGVNS. The CDR3 runs to 12 residues. The DNA for the CDR3 is TGTGCCAGCAGTGGGTCAGGCCATGGCTACACCTTC. Residues: CASSGSGHGYTF.

The chain employs TRBV20-1 and TRBJ2-7; 13 nucleotides agree with TRBD2. CDR3 size: 16 residues. V shed 6 bases, J shed 4 bases, and the junction held 12 bases outside the gene matches. Germline CDR1 reads DFQATT; CDR2 reads SNEGSKA (reference sequence). The CDR3 here is CSASTSGRARSYEQYF. In DNA, the CDR3 is TGCAGTGCATCAACTAGCGGGAGGGCAAGATCTTACGAGCAGTACTTC.

This sequence joins TRBV20-1 and TRBJ2-5; D perhaps matches TRBD1 (5 bases). Looked up from germline, CDR1 is DFQATT and CDR2 is SNEGSKA (reference sequence). The CDR3 extends over 14 amino acids. The ends were cut back, 3 bases at V and 4 bases at J, with 15 bases in the middle. The CDR3 bases are TGCAGTGCTAGTCAGGTGGCAGGGCCAGAGACCCAGTACTTC. Translation: CSASQVAGPETQYF.

This clonotype turned up a few times. The chain combines TRBV5-4 with TRBJ1-2, with D maybe TRBD1 (5 bases). Between the trimmed V and J ends, which lost 0 bases and 2 bases, there was a span of 8 bases. The CDR3 has 14 amino acids. Germline V CDR1 and CDR2: SGHNT, YYREEE (reference sequence). In DNA form, the CDR3 reads TGTGCCAGCAGCTTGGACCAGGGCAACTATGGCTACACCTTC. Amino acid sequence: CASSLDQGNYGYTF. The full variable domain, in which reference TRBV5-4 and TRBJ1-2 provide the parts outside the CDR3, is ETGVTQSPTHLIKTRGQQVTLRCSSQSGHNTVSWYQQALGQGPQFIFQYYREEENGRGNFPPRFSGLQFPNYSSELNVNALELDDSALYLCASSLDQGNYGYTFGSGTRLTVV.

This chain joins TRBV4-3 and TRBJ2-1; 7 nucleotides match TRBD2. The CDR3 consists of 19 residues. Trimming took 0 bases from V and 2 from J; bases not matched to a gene: 13. Germline assignment: CDR1 LGHNA and CDR2 YSLEER. CDR3 sequence: CASSQDPAGAGRAYNEQFF. The DNA for the CDR3 is TGCGCCAGCAGCCAAGATCCCGCGGGAGCGGGTCGGGCCTACAATGAGCAGTTCTTC.

The sample holds a few counts of this clonotype. The chain employs TRBV24-1 and TRBJ2-5; tentative D call: TRBD1 (5 bases). V shed 0 bases and J shed 5 bases, with 6 bases lying between them. This CDR3 contains 13 residues. The V gene's germline CDR1 is KGHDR and CDR2 SFDVKD. The CDR3 here is CATSDLPGETQYF. Here the CDR3 DNA reads TGTGCCACCAGTGATTTGCCAGGGGAGACCCAGTACTTC.

This chain joins TRBV18 and TRBJ2-7, with D unresolved. This CDR3 spans 14 amino acids. V was clipped by 2 bases and J by 2 bases, with 10 bases between them. The V gene's germline CDR1 is KGHSH and CDR2 LQKENI. Here the CDR3 DNA reads TGTGCCAGCTCACCAAGCCCCATACCCTACGAGCAGTACTTC. It yields the protein CASSPSPIPYEQYF.

V and J are TRBV6-2 or TRBV6-3 and TRBJ1-3; the D is unclear. Trimming cost V 4 bases and J 0 bases, with 10 bases left between them. The CDR3 extends over 15 amino acids. Germline CDR1 MNHEY, CDR2 SVGEGT. CDR3 in DNA: TGTGCCAGCAGTTCAAAATGGAGCTCTGGAAACACCATATATTTT. Protein product: CASSSKWSSGNTIYF.

The chain joins TRBV20-1 to TRBJ2-1; TRBD2 might be the D (6 bases). This CDR3 is 17 amino acids long. The germline CDR1 and CDR2 sequences are DFQATT and SNEGSKA (reference sequence). The V and J ends lost 3 bases and 6 bases respectively, with 24 bases between them. The CDR3 nucleotides are TGCAGTGCTAGTTTGGGCCTATCTACGGGAGTCCCCAATGAGCAGTTCTTC. It yields the protein CSASLGLSTGVPNEQFF.

The chain uses TRBV12-3 or TRBV12-4 and TRBJ2-3; D is undetermined. CDR3 length equals 14 residues. Trimming took off 4 bases at V and 4 bases at J, with 12 bases between the two ends. The chain's CDR3 is CASSYNILADTQYF. CDR3 bases: TGTGCCAGCAGTTACAATATTCTAGCAGATACGCAGTATTTT.

The table lists this clonotype with a few counts. The gene calls are TRBV28 and TRBJ1-1; no clear D. The CDR3 contains 14 residues. CDR1 and CDR2 (germline): MDHEN, SYDVKM. The ends were cut back, 5 bases at V and 1 base at J, with 11 bases in the middle. CDR3 DNA: TGTGCCAGCAGTAAAAGGGTTTGGAACACTGAAGCTTTCTTT. Protein sequence: CASSKRVWNTEAFF.

The rearrangement joins TRBV27 to TRBJ1-5; D is possibly TRBD1 (6 bases). This CDR3 spans 12 amino acids. Germline V lookup: CDR1 MNHEY, CDR2 SMNVEV (reference sequence). V was trimmed by 2 bases and J by 9 bases, leaving 8 bases between them. The CDR3 loop is CASSLEGGPQHF. The CDR3 DNA sequence: TGTGCCAGCAGTTTAGAGGGGGGGCCCCAGCATTTT.

Details on this clonotype: Its ends do not fully match the called genes, so a read error is possible. J is TRBJ2-7 and V is TRBV6-2 or TRBV6-3; D assignment may be TRBD1 or TRBD2 (7 bases each). Germline values: CDR1 MNHEY, CDR2 SVGEGT. The CDR3 is 13 amino acids. The CDR3 protein is CAGSGDSHYEQYF. The CDR3 coding sequence is TGTGCCGGCAGCGGGGACAGCCACTACGAGCAGTACTTC.